The entry that follows covers one TCR beta chain sequence. Its antigen remains unknown. Sequenced by immunoSEQ multiplex PCR; TCRdb stores in-frame clones only, minus some. The sample lists about 150,000 clones, roughly nine tenths seen once, with under 7% in the top ten. The V end was cut by 7 bases, the J end by 2 bases, with 22 bases between. The V gene's germline CDR1 is GTSNPN and CDR2 SVGIG (reference sequence). The CDR3 spans 16 residues. This sample was included in a study of T cell responses to AZD1222 COVID-19 vaccine. Study observations and caveats: Spike-wide coverage was observed for vaccine-associated CD4 TCRs, with dominant responses at 160-218 and 743-854. Nearly half of unique spike-specific TCRs reportedly avoided B.1.351 and B.1.1.7 mutated regions. At baseline, just five to seven AZD1222 recipients tested seropositive. Clonal diversity may have been underestimated in mostly white British donors.

The material was peripheral blood, obtained on day 0 of MenACWY control vaccination. The clonotype was recovered from an adult in good health. The chain couples TRBV30 to TRBJ2-3; the D gene is possibly TRBD1 (6 bases). Here the CDR3 DNA reads TGTGCCTCTACGCCTGGAACGGGACAACTCACAGATACGCAGTATTTT. It encodes CASTPGTGQLTDTQYF.